Sequencing of this T cell receptor beta chain was carried out in a study of Graves' ophthalmopathy and Graves' hyperthyroidism. Germline CDR1 and CDR2: MNHEY and SMNVEV (reference sequence). The trim removed 6 bases at V and 6 bases at J, leaving 13 bases unmatched. The CDR3 totals 16 residues. Amplification from RNA transcripts yielded the TCR beta CDR3 regions. An initial RT-PCR round employing HTBI primers preceded a second-round multiplex PCR. TCRdb re-called the multiplex PCR reads through MiXCR, storing one row per CDR3 protein. The sample records 350,000 to 400,000 distinct CDR3 sequences, 15% to 20% being singletons.

This receptor was obtained from a woman aged 18-35 years with Graves' ophthalmopathy. The V call is TRBV27, the J call TRBJ2-7; 11 bases align to TRBD2. Sample: peripheral blood. CDR3 coding DNA: TGTGCCAGCAGACCTCTAGCGGGAGGAGGGGTGCGCGAGCAGTACTTC. It translates to CASRPLAGGGVREQYF.